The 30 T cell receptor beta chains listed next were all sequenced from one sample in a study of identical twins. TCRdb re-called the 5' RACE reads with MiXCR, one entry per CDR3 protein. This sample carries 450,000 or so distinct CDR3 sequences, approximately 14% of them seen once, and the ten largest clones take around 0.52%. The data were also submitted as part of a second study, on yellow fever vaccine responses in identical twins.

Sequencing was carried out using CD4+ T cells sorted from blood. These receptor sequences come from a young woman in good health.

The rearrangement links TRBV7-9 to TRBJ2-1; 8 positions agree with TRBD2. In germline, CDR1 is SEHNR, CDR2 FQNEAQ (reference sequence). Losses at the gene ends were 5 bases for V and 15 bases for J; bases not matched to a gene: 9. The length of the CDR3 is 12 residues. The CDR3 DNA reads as TGTGCCAGCAGCCCCCGGGGGGGCCTGCTGTTCTTC. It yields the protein CASSPRGGLLFF.

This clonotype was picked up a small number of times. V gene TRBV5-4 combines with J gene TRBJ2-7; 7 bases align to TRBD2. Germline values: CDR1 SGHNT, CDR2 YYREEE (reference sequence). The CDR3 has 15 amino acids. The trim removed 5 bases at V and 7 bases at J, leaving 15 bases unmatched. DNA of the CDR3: TGTGCCAGCAGTGCTAAAGAGCGGGGTTTGATAGAGCAGTACTTC. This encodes CASSAKERGLIEQYF.

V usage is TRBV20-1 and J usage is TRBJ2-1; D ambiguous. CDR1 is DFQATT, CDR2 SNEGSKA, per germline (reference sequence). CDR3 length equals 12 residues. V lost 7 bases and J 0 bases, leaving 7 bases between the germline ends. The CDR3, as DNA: TGCAGTGAGAAAGTCTCCTACAATGAGCAGTTCTTC. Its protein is CSEKVSYNEQFF.

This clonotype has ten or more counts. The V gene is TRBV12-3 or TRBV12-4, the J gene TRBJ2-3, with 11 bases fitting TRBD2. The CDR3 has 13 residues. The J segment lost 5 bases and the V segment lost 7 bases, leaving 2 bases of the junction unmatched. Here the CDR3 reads CASILAGVDTQYF. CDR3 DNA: TGTGCCAGCATACTAGCGGGAGTAGATACGCAGTATTTT.

CDR3 sequence reads: CASSEARRVGQPQHF. The CDR3 coding sequence is TGTGCCAGCAGTGAAGCGCGTAGGGTGGGTCAGCCCCAGCATTTT. The genes are TRBV2 and TRBJ1-5; D unclear. Trimming removed 0 bases from V and 6 bases from J, with 12 bases in between. From germline, CDR1 is SNHLY and CDR2 FYNNEI. The CDR3 totals 15 residues. Filled out from reference TRBV2 and TRBJ1-5, the complete variable domain reads EPEVTQTPSHQVTQMGQEVILRCVPISNHLYFYWYRQILGQKVEFLVSFYNNEISEKSEIFDDQFSVERPDGSNFTLKIRSTKLEDSAMYFCASSEARRVGQPQHFGDGTRLSIL.

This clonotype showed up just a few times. CDR3 nucleotides: TGCAGTGCTATAACCATGACGGGACTGGGGACCTACGAGCAGTACTTC. The encoded protein is CSAITMTGLGTYEQYF. V gene TRBV20-1 combines with J gene TRBJ2-7; tentatively, D is TRBD2 (6 bases). Trimming removed 4 bases at V and 2 bases at J, with 21 bases between. Per the germline V gene, CDR1 is DFQATT and CDR2 is SNEGSKA (reference sequence). This CDR3 is built from 16 residues.

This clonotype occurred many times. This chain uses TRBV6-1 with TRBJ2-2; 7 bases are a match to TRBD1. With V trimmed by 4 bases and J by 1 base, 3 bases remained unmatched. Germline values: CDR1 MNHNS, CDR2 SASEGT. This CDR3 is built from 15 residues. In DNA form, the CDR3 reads TGTGCCAGCAGTGTCCGGGACAGGAACACCGGGGAGCTGTTTTTT. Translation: CASSVRDRNTGELFF.

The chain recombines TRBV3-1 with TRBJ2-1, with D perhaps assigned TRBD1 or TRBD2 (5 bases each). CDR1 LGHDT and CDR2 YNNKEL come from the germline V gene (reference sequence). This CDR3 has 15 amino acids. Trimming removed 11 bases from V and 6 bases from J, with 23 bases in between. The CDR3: CASSQDLTRGNEQFF. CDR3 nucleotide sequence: TGTGCCTCCAGCCAAGATCTTACTAGGGGCAATGAGCAGTTCTTC.

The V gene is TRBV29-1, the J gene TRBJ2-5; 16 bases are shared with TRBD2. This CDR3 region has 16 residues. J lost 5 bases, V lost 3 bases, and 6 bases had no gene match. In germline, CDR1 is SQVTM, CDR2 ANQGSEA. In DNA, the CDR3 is TGCAGCGTTGATGGGACTAGCGGGGGGGCCTTGGAGACCCAGTACTTC. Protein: CSVDGTSGGALETQYF.

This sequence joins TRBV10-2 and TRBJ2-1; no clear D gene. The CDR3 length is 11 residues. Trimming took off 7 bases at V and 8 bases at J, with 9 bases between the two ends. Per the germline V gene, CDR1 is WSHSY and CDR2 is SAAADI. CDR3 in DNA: TGCGCCAGCAACAGAGCCGATGAGCAGTTCTTC. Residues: CASNRADEQFF.

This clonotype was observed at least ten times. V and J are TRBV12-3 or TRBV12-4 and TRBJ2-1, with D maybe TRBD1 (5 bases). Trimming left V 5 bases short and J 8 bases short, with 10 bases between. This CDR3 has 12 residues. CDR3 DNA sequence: TGTGCCAGCAGTCCAAACAGGTATGAGCAGTTCTTC. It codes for CASSPNRYEQFF.

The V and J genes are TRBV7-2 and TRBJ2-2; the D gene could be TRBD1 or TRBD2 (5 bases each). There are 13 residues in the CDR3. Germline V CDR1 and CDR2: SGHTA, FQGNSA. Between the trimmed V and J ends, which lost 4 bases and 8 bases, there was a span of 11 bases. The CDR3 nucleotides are TGTGCCAGCAGCTCCAGAGAGGGGGGGGAGCTGTTTTTT. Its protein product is CASSSREGGELFF.

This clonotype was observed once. The CDR3 region has the DNA TGCGCCAGCAGCCTCGGGGGACAGCGCGGGGAGACCCAGTACTTC. Its protein is CASSLGGQRGETQYF. The chain recombines TRBV4-1 with TRBJ2-5, with D perhaps matching TRBD1 (7 bases). Germline CDR1 MGHRA, CDR2 YSYEKL. The V and J ends lost 4 bases and 5 bases respectively, with 17 bases between them. The CDR3 has 15 amino acids.

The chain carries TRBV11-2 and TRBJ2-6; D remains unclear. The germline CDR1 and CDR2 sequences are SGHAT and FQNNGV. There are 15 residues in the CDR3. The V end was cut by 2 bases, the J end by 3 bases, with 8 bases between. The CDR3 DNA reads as TGTGCCAGCAGCTTATCGGCCATTGGGGCCAACGTCCTGACTTTC. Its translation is CASSLSAIGANVLTF.

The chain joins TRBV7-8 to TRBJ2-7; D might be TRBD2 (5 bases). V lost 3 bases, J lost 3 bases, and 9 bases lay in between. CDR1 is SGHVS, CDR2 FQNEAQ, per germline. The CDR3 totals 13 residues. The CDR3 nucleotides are TGTGCCAGCAGCTTTTCGGGAAACTACGAGCAGTACTTC. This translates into CASSFSGNYEQYF.

DNA for the CDR3: TGTGCCAGCGGACTAAGCGCAACCTACGAGCAGTACTTC. As protein: CASGLSATYEQYF. The chain carries TRBV3-1 and TRBJ2-7, with a weak D call TRBD2 (6 bases). Germline V gene lookup returns CDR1 LGHDT and CDR2 YNNKEL (reference sequence). The CDR3 is made up of 13 amino acids. Trimming stripped 8 bases from V and 2 bases from J, with 13 bases between.

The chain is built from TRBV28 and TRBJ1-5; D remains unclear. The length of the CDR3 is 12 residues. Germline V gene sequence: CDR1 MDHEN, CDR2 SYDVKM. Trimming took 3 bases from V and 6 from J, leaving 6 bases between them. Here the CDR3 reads CASSLAGQPQHF. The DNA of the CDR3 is TGTGCCAGCAGTTTGGCTGGTCAGCCCCAGCATTTT.

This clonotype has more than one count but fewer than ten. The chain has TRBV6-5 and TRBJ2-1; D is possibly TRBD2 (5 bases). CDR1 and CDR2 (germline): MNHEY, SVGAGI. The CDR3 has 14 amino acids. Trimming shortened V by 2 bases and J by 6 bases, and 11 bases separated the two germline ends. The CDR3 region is CASSYRLAGNEQFF. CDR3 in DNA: TGTGCCAGCAGTTACCGTCTAGCCGGCAATGAGCAGTTCTTC.

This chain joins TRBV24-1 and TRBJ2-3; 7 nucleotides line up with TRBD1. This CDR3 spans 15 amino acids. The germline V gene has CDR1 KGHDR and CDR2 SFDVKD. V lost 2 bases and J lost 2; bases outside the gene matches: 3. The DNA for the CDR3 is TGTGCCACCAGTGATTCCGGGACAGTCACAGATACGCAGTATTTT. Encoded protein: CATSDSGTVTDTQYF.

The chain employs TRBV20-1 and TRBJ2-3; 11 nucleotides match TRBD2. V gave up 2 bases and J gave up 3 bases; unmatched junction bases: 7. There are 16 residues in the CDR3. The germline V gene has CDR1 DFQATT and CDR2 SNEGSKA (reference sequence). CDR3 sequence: CSARTPTSGTTDTQYF. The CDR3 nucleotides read TGCAGTGCTAGAACCCCGACTAGCGGGACGACAGATACGCAGTATTTT.

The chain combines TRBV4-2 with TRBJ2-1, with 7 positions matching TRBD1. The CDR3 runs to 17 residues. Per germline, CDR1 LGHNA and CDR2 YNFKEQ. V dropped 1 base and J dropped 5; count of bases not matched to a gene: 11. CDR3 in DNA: TGTGCCAGCAGCCAAGGACAAGGGGGCGCGGCGGACAATGAGCAGTTCTTC. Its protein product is CASSQGQGGAADNEQFF.

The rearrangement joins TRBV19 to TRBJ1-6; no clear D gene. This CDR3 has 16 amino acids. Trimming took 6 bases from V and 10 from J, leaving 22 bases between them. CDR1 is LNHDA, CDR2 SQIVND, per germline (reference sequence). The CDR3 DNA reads TGTGCCAGTAGCCGTGCGACCGGGTCCTCGCAGTCACCCCTCCACTTT. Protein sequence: CASSRATGSSQSPLHF.

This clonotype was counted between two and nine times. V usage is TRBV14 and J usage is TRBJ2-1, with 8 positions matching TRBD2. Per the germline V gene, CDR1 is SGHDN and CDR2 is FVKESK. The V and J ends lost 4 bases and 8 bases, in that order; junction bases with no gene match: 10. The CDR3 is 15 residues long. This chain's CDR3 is CASSPLSAGGYEQFF. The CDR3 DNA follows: TGTGCCAGCAGCCCCCTTTCGGCGGGAGGATATGAGCAGTTCTTC.

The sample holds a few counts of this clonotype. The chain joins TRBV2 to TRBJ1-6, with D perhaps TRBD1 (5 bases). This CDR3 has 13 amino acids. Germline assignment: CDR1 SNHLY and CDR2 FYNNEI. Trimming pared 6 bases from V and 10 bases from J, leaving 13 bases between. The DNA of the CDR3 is TGTGCCAGCAGCCTAGGTAACAGGTCACCCCTCCACTTT. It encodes CASSLGNRSPLHF.

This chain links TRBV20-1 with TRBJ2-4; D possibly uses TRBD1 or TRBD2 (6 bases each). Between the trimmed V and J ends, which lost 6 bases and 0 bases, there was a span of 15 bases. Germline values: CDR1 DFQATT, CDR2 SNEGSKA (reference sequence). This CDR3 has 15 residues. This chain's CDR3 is CSAPDYREAKNIQYF. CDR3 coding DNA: TGCAGTGCCCCGGACTACAGGGAAGCCAAAAACATTCAGTACTTC.

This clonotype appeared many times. CDR3 sequence: CASRGLASYEQYF. In DNA, the CDR3 is TGTGCCAGTAGAGGACTAGCTTCCTACGAGCAGTACTTC. The chain carries TRBV28 and TRBJ2-7; 8 bases line up with TRBD2. The CDR3 is made up of 13 amino acids. CDR1 is MDHEN, CDR2 SYDVKM, per germline. V shed 9 bases and J 1 base; nucleotides not matched to a gene: 5.

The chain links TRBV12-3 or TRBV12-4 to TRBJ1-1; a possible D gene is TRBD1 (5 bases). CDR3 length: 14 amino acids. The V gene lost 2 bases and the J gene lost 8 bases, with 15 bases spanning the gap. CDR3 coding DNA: TGTGCCAGCAGTTTAAGCAGGGAATCTTACGAAGCTTTCTTT. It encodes CASSLSRESYEAFF.

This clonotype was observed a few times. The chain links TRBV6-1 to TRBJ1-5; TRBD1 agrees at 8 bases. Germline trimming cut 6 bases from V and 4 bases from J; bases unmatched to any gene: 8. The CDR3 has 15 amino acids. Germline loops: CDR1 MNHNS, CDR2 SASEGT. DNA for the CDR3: TGTGCCAGCAGAAGAGCAAGACAGGGGAATCAGCCCCAGCATTTT. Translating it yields CASRRARQGNQPQHF.

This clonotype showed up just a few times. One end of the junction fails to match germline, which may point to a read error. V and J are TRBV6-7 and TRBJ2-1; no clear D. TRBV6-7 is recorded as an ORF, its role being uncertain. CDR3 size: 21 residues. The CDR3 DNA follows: TGTGCCAGCAGTTACTCAACCCCCCGGCACTCCAAAATTACTGCCTACAATGAGCGGTTCTTC. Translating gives CASSYSTPRHSKITAYNERFF.

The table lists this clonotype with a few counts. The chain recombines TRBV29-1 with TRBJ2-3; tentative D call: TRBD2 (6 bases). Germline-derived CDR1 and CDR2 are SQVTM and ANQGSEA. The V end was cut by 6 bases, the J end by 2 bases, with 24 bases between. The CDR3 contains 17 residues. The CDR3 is CSVQGGARDFHTDTQYF. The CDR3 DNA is TGCAGCGTCCAAGGAGGAGCGCGGGACTTTCACACAGATACGCAGTATTTT.